These 15 T cell receptor beta chains were sequenced from one sample in a study of blood T cell repertoires in COVID-19. Data came from immunoSEQ multiplex PCR; TCRdb stores just in-frame clones and leaves some out. The sample records 150,000 to 200,000 clones, around 80% being singletons. Sequences were obtained from peripheral blood. These receptors all stem from a man between 65 and 85 years old with active or convalescent COVID-19.

V and J are TRBV5-4 and TRBJ2-5; 9 nucleotides match TRBD2. CDR1 is SGHNT, CDR2 YYREEE, per germline (reference sequence). V lost 0 bases to trimming and J lost 5 bases; unmatched junction nucleotides: 5. CDR3 length: 15 amino acids. The CDR3 is CASSLDAGGAETQYF. DNA of the CDR3: TGTGCCAGCAGCTTGGACGCGGGAGGGGCGGAGACCCAGTACTTC.

Only a few counts were recorded for this clone. V is TRBV2 and J is TRBJ1-6, with a tentative D call TRBD1 (5 bases). The V end was cut by 7 bases, the J end by 8 bases, with 9 bases between. Germline V gene data show CDR1 as SNHLY and CDR2 as FYNNEI. The CDR3 has 12 amino acids. This CDR3 is CASTGGHSPLHF. For the CDR3, the DNA is TGTGCCAGCACCGGGGGACATTCACCCCTCCACTTT.

A remark on this clone: This sample also contains other DNA sequences that code for the same CDR3. The chain joins TRBV5-1 to TRBJ1-1; tentatively, D is TRBD1 (5 bases). Trimming left V 4 bases short and J 4 bases short, with 14 bases between. This CDR3 spans 14 amino acids. CDR1 and CDR2 from the germline V gene are SGHRS and YFSETQ. The CDR3 DNA sequence: TGCGCCAGCAGCCTAGGGGCGGAAGGCACTGAAGCTTTCTTT. Translating gives CASSLGAEGTEAFF.

The gene calls are TRBV6-1 and TRBJ1-4, with D maybe TRBD1 (5 bases). This CDR3 is 15 amino acids long. CDR1 MNHNS and CDR2 SASEGT come from the germline V gene. Between the trimmed V and J ends, which lost 5 bases and 4 bases, there was a span of 14 bases. CDR3 in DNA: TGTGCCAGCAGTTTCCAAGGACAACATAATGAAAAACTGTTTTTT. Its protein product is CASSFQGQHNEKLFF.

This clone showed up just a few times. This sequence joins TRBV18 and TRBJ1-3; possible D gene TRBD1, 6 bases. The V gene's germline CDR1 is KGHSH and CDR2 LQKENI. The V end lost 2 bases, the J end lost 1 base, and 12 bases lay between the germline ends. CDR3 size: 16 residues. CDR3 coding DNA: TGTGCCAGCTCACCAGCGGGGGCAATTTCTGGAAACACCATATATTTT. Translated, it gives CASSPAGAISGNTIYF.

The chain has TRBV11-3 and TRBJ2-7, with a tentative D call TRBD2 (5 bases). V gave up 1 base and J gave up 0 bases, with 7 bases separating them. The CDR3 consists of 14 residues. Germline V gene data show CDR1 as SGHNT and CDR2 as YENEEA. The DNA of the CDR3 is TGTGCCAGCAGCTTAGGCGGGTCCTCCTACGAGCAGTACTTC. Translation gives CASSLGGSSYEQYF.

The rearrangement links TRBV10-3 to TRBJ1-5; 8 nucleotides line up with TRBD1. Germline assignment: CDR1 ENHRY and CDR2 SYGVKD. The length of the CDR3 is 15 residues. Unmatched junction bases numbered 9, after V lost 10 bases and J lost 1 base. CDR3 residues: CATSFGTGSNQPQHF. The CDR3 bases are TGTGCCACGAGCTTCGGGACAGGAAGCAATCAGCCCCAGCATTTT.

There are a few counts of this clone. V gene TRBV20-1 combines with J gene TRBJ1-5, with D unclear. Trimming cost V 3 bases and J 0 bases, with 15 bases left between them. Germline loops: CDR1 DFQATT, CDR2 SNEGSKA (reference sequence). CDR3 length: 16 residues. The CDR3 DNA is TGCAGTGCTAGTGAGGGAGGAGCAGATAGCAATCAGCCCCAGCATTTT. As protein: CSASEGGADSNQPQHF.

This chain joins TRBV19 and TRBJ2-4; D possibly corresponds to TRBD1 (7 bases). The CDR3 loop spans 13 amino acids. Germline V gene lookup returns CDR1 LNHDA and CDR2 SQIVND (reference sequence). V was trimmed by 6 bases and J by 3 bases, leaving 9 bases between them. Here the CDR3 reads CASSQGGKNIQYF. CDR3 coding DNA: TGTGCCAGTAGCCAGGGGGGCAAAAACATTCAGTACTTC.

The CDR3 loop reads CASSFTGVGIPDNEQFF. CDR3 bases: TGCGCCAGCAGCTTTACAGGGGTCGGTATACCAGACAATGAGCAGTTCTTC. The chain carries TRBV5-1 and TRBJ2-1, with 7 bases lining up with TRBD1. The CDR3 runs 17 residues. Trimming took 2 bases from V and 5 from J; bases not matched to a gene: 13. CDR1 is SGHRS and CDR2 is YFSETQ in the germline V gene.

The rearrangement links TRBV5-6 to TRBJ1-2; D is unclear. V dropped 4 bases and J dropped 6 bases, with 16 bases sitting between them. In germline, CDR1 is SGHDT, CDR2 YYEEEE. This CDR3 is 14 amino acids long. The DNA for the CDR3 is TGTGCCAGCAGCGGGAGCAGGTCTCGTCATGGCTACACCTTC. Protein: CASSGSRSRHGYTF.

V gene TRBV5-1 combines with J gene TRBJ1-1, with 7 bases aligning to TRBD1. The CDR3 has 17 residues. Germline V gene sequence: CDR1 SGHRS, CDR2 YFSETQ. Trimming took 4 bases from V and 1 from J; bases not matched to a gene: 13. DNA of the CDR3: TGCGCCAGCAGCCACGGACAGGAATACAGGGGGAACACTGAAGCTTTCTTT. As protein: CASSHGQEYRGNTEAFF.

The chain carries TRBV3-1 (or the pseudogene TRBV3-2) and TRBJ2-6; D unclear. Germline CDR1 is LGHDT and CDR2 is YNNKEL (reference sequence). The CDR3 totals 15 residues. Trimming removed 5 bases at V and 2 bases at J, with 10 bases between. The CDR3 is CASSLQLAGANVLTF. Here the CDR3 DNA reads TGTGCCAGCAGCTTACAGTTGGCTGGGGCCAACGTCCTGACTTTC.

Remarks on this clone: Germline and junction disagree at one end, which may indicate a read error. This sample also contains other DNA sequences that code for the same CDR3. The rearrangement links TRBV7-8 to TRBJ2-7; D perhaps matches TRBD1 (5 bases). The CDR3 is 13 amino acids. CDR1 SGHVS and CDR2 FQNEAQ come from the germline V gene. The CDR3 loop reads CASSQDRTYEQYF. DNA for the CDR3: TGTGCCAGCAGCCAAGACAGAACCTACGAGCAGTATTTC.

The chain has TRBV5-1 and TRBJ2-1, with TRBD2 matching 11 bases. Germline V gene data show CDR1 as SGHRS and CDR2 as YFSETQ. Unmatched junction bases numbered 2, after V lost 1 base and J lost 2 bases. CDR3 length equals 16 residues. The CDR3 DNA reads TGCGCCAGCAGCTTGACACTAGCGGGAGCCTACAATGAGCAGTTCTTC. Protein: CASSLTLAGAYNEQFF.